Reported below is one T cell receptor beta chain. Its specificity is not known. TCRdb recomputed calls from the reads with MiXCR, one row per CDR3 protein. The sample holds about 110,000 distinct CDR3 sequences, about 40% seen once. This sample was taken from a study of T cell repertoires in cytomegalovirus infection. Study background: Alongside well-studied HLA-B-restricted CMV epitopes, recently identified HLA-C-restricted CMV epitopes were also used.

Germline V lookup: CDR1 SEHNR, CDR2 FQNEAQ (reference sequence). The V end lost 3 bases, the J end lost 7 bases, and 13 bases lay between the germline ends. The CDR3 loop spans 13 amino acids. The input for sequencing was CD8+ T cells from cultured PBMCs, taken from culture after CMV antigen stimulation. This chain connects TRBV7-9 to TRBJ2-7; D not resolved. The receptor was isolated from a human donor in good health (CMV status not recorded). Some clones in this sample may be carry-over from other donors' samples. In DNA form, the CDR3 reads TGTGCCAGCAGCTTGGCAGGCCTGGATGAGCAGTACTTC. It is translated as CASSLAGLDEQYF.